One and the same sample provided the 8 T cell receptor beta chains below, sequenced in a study of blood T cell repertoires in COVID-19. Generated by immunoSEQ multiplex PCR, the TCRdb table keeps only in-frame clones and is missing some. The table has about 59,000 clones, over 70% seen once; the top ten hold about 3.5%. Sequencing was carried out using peripheral blood. The source of these receptors is a man aged 55 to 69 with acute or convalescent COVID-19.

This chain joins TRBV2 and TRBJ1-2, with 7 nucleotides matching TRBD1. The CDR3 runs 14 residues. Looked up from germline, CDR1 is SNHLY and CDR2 is FYNNEI. Trimming took 3 bases from V and 8 from J; bases not matched to a gene: 9. CDR3 loop: CASSEQQGLGGYTF. CDR3 sequence (DNA): TGTGCCAGCAGTGAGCAACAGGGGTTAGGAGGCTACACCTTC.

Only a few counts were recorded for this clone. V usage is TRBV5-1 and J usage is TRBJ2-5; D call uncertain. The CDR3 is 12 amino acids. In germline, CDR1 is SGHRS, CDR2 YFSETQ. The V end lost 2 bases, the J end lost 0 bases, and 2 bases lay between the germline ends. This CDR3 is CASSFDQETQYF. CDR3 DNA: TGCGCCAGCAGCTTCGACCAAGAGACCCAGTACTTC.

There are many counts of this clone. For the CDR3, the DNA is TGTGCCAGCTCACCACCCGGCGGGAGGGTGGGTTATTCACCCCTCCACTTT. It is translated as CASSPPGGRVGYSPLHF. The gene calls are TRBV18 and TRBJ1-6; no clear D. The germline gives CDR1 KGHSH, CDR2 LQKENI. CDR3 length: 17 amino acids. Trimming stripped 0 bases from V and 8 bases from J, with 17 bases between.

The chain has TRBV20-1 and TRBJ1-2; D perhaps matches TRBD1 (5 bases). Germline V gene sequence: CDR1 DFQATT, CDR2 SNEGSKA (reference sequence). V gave up 6 bases and J gave up 5 bases, with 13 bases separating them. CDR3 length: 12 amino acids. The CDR3 loop reads CSASTGGYGYTF. CDR3 coding DNA: TGCAGTGCGAGTACCGGGGGTTATGGCTACACCTTC.

J is TRBJ2-6 and V is TRBV24-1; 8 nucleotides line up with TRBD2. The trim removed 7 bases at V and 4 bases at J, leaving 5 bases unmatched. Per germline, CDR1 KGHDR and CDR2 SFDVKD. The CDR3 is made up of 15 amino acids. CDR3 residues: CATSPGGLGANVLTF. CDR3 bases: TGTGCCACCAGCCCGGGGGGGTTGGGGGCCAACGTCCTGACTTTC.

This clone showed up just a few times. The chain links TRBV5-1 to TRBJ2-5; 8 bases align to TRBD2. Unmatched junction bases numbered 9, after V lost 6 bases and J lost 2 bases. The CDR3 covers 15 residues. Germline V CDR1 and CDR2: SGHRS, YFSETQ. The CDR3, as DNA: TGCGCCAGCATCGCAGGGGTAGCGGGGCAAGAGACCCAGTACTTC. It encodes CASIAGVAGQETQYF.

Points on this clone: The junction differs from germline at one of its ends, possibly a read error. V usage is TRBV30 and J usage is TRBJ1-2; D not resolved. CDR1 and CDR2 (germline): GTSNPN, SVGIG (reference sequence). The CDR3 sequence is 10 residues long. DNA for the CDR3: TGTGCCTGGAGTAAGGTGGAGGCCCTCTTC. This codes for CAWSKVEALF.

The rearrangement links TRBV28 to TRBJ2-3; perhaps TRBD1 as D (6 bases). CDR3 length equals 13 residues. The V end lost 4 bases, the J end lost 6 bases, and 11 bases lay between the germline ends. Germline V CDR1 and CDR2: MDHEN, SYDVKM. The CDR3 region has the DNA TGTGCCAGCAGTTCACCAGGGGTGGATACGCAGTATTTT. It is translated as CASSSPGVDTQYF.